What follows are 17 T cell receptor beta chains derived from one specimen sequenced in a study of T cells in Graves' hyperthyroidism and ophthalmopathy. There were TCR beta CDR3 regions amplified from RNA transcripts. During a first-round RT-PCR of the TCR CDR3, the HTBI primer set was used. TCRdb re-called the multiplex PCR reads through MiXCR, storing one row per CDR3 protein. The sample has approximately 610,000 distinct CDR3 sequences; about 14% are singletons. Sequencing was done on a sample of blood. The receptors stem from a woman aged 40-49 years with Graves' ophthalmopathy.

This clonotype has a count of ten or more. The rearrangement links TRBV6-1 to TRBJ1-6; D is ambiguous. Germline assignment: CDR1 MNHNS and CDR2 SASEGT. The CDR3 contains 17 residues. The V gene lost 4 bases and the J gene lost 2 bases, with 15 bases spanning the gap. The CDR3 loop is CASSGGPQPTYNSPLHF. The CDR3 DNA sequence: TGTGCCAGCAGTGGCGGTCCTCAACCCACCTATAATTCACCCCTCCACTTT.

This clonotype appeared many times. This chain joins TRBV12-3 or TRBV12-4 and TRBJ2-5; 12 nucleotides match TRBD1. The CDR3 runs to 15 residues. J gave up 4 bases and V 7 bases, and 7 bases lay outside the gene matches. This chain's CDR3 is CASTAGTGGLETQYF. The CDR3 DNA sequence: TGTGCCAGCACTGCCGGGACAGGGGGCTTAGAGACCCAGTACTTC.

This clonotype has at least ten counts. This chain uses TRBV5-1 with TRBJ1-2; 11 nucleotides agree with TRBD1. The V gene end was trimmed by 4 bases and the J gene end by 0 bases; junction bases not matched to a gene: 5. Germline-derived CDR1 and CDR2 are SGHRS and YFSETQ. CDR3 length: 16 amino acids. Here the CDR3 reads CASSPGQGVANYGYTF. The CDR3 bases are TGCGCCAGCAGCCCGGGACAGGGGGTAGCTAACTATGGCTACACCTTC.

The chain carries TRBV14 and TRBJ2-7; D may be TRBD1 (6 bases). Deletions cut 0 bases from V and 3 bases from J, with 15 bases between. The length of the CDR3 is 16 residues. Germline V gene data show CDR1 as SGHDN and CDR2 as FVKESK. The CDR3 is CASSQDMGHHRYEQYF. The CDR3 coding sequence is TGTGCCAGCAGCCAAGATATGGGACACCATCGCTACGAGCAGTACTTC.

The genes are TRBV10-3 and TRBJ1-2; D remains ambiguous. Germline V gene sequence: CDR1 ENHRY, CDR2 SYGVKD. The V gene lost 7 bases and the J gene lost 2 bases, with 11 bases spanning the gap. This CDR3 is 13 amino acids long. CDR3 DNA sequence: TGTGCCATCAAGGCGGAAGGGAACTATGGCTACACCTTC. Translation gives CAIKAEGNYGYTF.

Ten or more counts support this clonotype. The chain is built from TRBV28 and TRBJ2-7, with 9 bases matching TRBD2. The CDR3 loop spans 15 amino acids. Germline CDR1 and CDR2: MDHEN and SYDVKM. V lost 3 bases and J lost 7; bases outside the gene matches: 10. The CDR3 loop is CASSFFGGRAYEQYF. For the CDR3, the DNA is TGTGCCAGCAGTTTCTTTGGCGGGAGGGCATATGAGCAGTACTTC.

This clonotype was seen at least ten times. This chain connects TRBV4-3 to TRBJ2-7; maybe TRBD1 (6 bases). CDR3 length equals 15 residues. V was pared by 3 bases and J by 3 bases, with 15 bases between. Germline V gene data show CDR1 as LGHNA and CDR2 as YSLEER. For the CDR3, the DNA is TGCGCCAGCAGCCAGGCGAGGGGGTCCTTCTACGAGCAGTACTTC. Amino acid sequence: CASSQARGSFYEQYF.

V usage is TRBV10-3 and J usage is TRBJ2-7, with 7 positions matching TRBD2. The CDR3 runs 15 residues. The germline CDR1 and CDR2 sequences are ENHRY and SYGVKD. The trim removed 6 bases at V and 0 bases at J, leaving 8 bases unmatched. The chain's CDR3 is CAIRDSGPSSYEQYF. CDR3 DNA sequence: TGTGCCATCAGAGATAGCGGGCCGAGCTCCTACGAGCAGTACTTC.

This clonotype was counted at least ten times. The genes are TRBV11-2 and TRBJ2-7; 8 bases match TRBD2. The J segment lost 6 bases and the V segment lost 0 bases, leaving 7 bases of the junction unmatched. Germline V CDR1 and CDR2: SGHAT, FQNNGV. This CDR3 region has 15 residues. CDR3 sequence: CASSLEPSGSGEQYF. CDR3 DNA: TGTGCCAGCAGCTTAGAACCCAGCGGGAGTGGCGAGCAGTACTTC.

At least ten counts were recorded for this clonotype. This sequence joins TRBV9 and TRBJ2-7; 10 positions agree with TRBD2. The CDR3 runs to 16 residues. Germline CDR1 is SGDLS and CDR2 is YYNGEE. V dropped 0 bases and J dropped 2; count of bases not matched to a gene: 5. The CDR3 reads CASSVGTSGFPYEQYF. In DNA, the CDR3 is TGTGCCAGCAGCGTAGGGACTAGCGGATTTCCCTACGAGCAGTACTTC.

The table lists this clonotype with many counts. The J gene is TRBJ2-7, the V gene TRBV6-2 or TRBV6-3, with TRBD1 matching 9 bases. Germline lookup yields CDR1 MNHEY and CDR2 SVGEGT. The CDR3 runs to 13 residues. After removal of 2 bases from V and 5 bases from J, the junction contained 1 base not matched to a gene. CDR3 nucleotide sequence: TGTGCCAGCAGTTACGGGACAGGGAACGAGCAGTACTTC. Protein: CASSYGTGNEQYF.

This clonotype was observed many times. This chain connects TRBV6-1 to TRBJ1-2, with D possibly being TRBD1 (5 bases). The CDR3 has 14 amino acids. Germline V CDR1 and CDR2: MNHNS, SASEGT. The V end lost 0 bases, the J end lost 3 bases, and 8 bases lay between the germline ends. The CDR3 DNA is TGTGCCAGCAGTGAAGCAACAGGCTACTATGGCTACACCTTC. Translating it yields CASSEATGYYGYTF.

This clonotype was recorded a few times. The J gene is TRBJ2-5, the V gene TRBV20-1; D not certain. CDR1 is DFQATT, CDR2 SNEGSKA, per germline (reference sequence). CDR3 length equals 12 residues. The CDR3 reads CRTELGLGTQYF. CDR3 nucleotide sequence: TGCCGAACGGAATTGGGGTTGGGGACCCAGTACTTC.

This clonotype occurred many times. The chain has TRBV5-5 and TRBJ1-1; no reliable D call. The germline V and J ends were trimmed by 0 bases and 5 bases, with 11 bases remaining between them. The CDR3 runs to 14 residues. CDR1 is SGHKS, CDR2 YYEKEE, per germline (reference sequence). The CDR3 DNA sequence: TGTGCCAGCAGCTTGGAAGGGATCCTTACTGAAGCTTTCTTT. This codes for CASSLEGILTEAFF.

The V gene is TRBV15, the J gene TRBJ1-2, with a possible D match to TRBD1 (5 bases). CDR3 length equals 12 residues. The V end was cut by 3 bases, the J end by 8 bases, with 10 bases between. Germline CDR1 is LNHNV and CDR2 is YYDKDF (reference sequence). CDR3 sequence (DNA): TGTGCCACCAGCAGCTCTCGGGGGGGCTACACCTTC. The encoded protein is CATSSSRGGYTF.

The genes are TRBV11-2 and TRBJ2-2, with unresolved D. V gave up 5 bases and J gave up 1 base, with 11 bases separating them. Germline V lookup: CDR1 SGHAT, CDR2 FQNNGV. The CDR3 consists of 15 residues. For the CDR3, the DNA is TGTGCCAGCAGCCGTGGGTTGGGGAACACCGGGGAGCTGTTTTTT. Its protein is CASSRGLGNTGELFF.

This clonotype was observed many times. The V gene is TRBV11-3, the J gene TRBJ2-5, with D unresolved. The CDR3 is made up of 14 amino acids. V dropped 5 bases and J dropped 4 bases, with 14 bases sitting between them. Germline V lookup: CDR1 SGHNT, CDR2 YENEEA. CDR3 coding DNA: TGTGCCAGCAGCCTTAGCCCTGTGACAGAGACCCAGTACTTC. This sequence encodes CASSLSPVTETQYF.